Presented here are 25 T cell receptor beta chains from one specimen sequenced in a study of blood T cell repertoires in COVID-19. Data came from immunoSEQ multiplex PCR; TCRdb stores just in-frame clones and leaves some out. Seen here are 310,000 or so clones, roughly 86% observed once, and the top ten hold about 11%. Input material: peripheral blood. The receptors stem from a woman under 40 with COVID-19, enrolled during active disease.

This chain links TRBV7-9 with TRBJ1-2, with 7 bases aligning to TRBD1. CDR1 is SEHNR and CDR2 is FQNEAQ in the germline V gene (reference sequence). V was clipped by 5 bases and J by 7 bases; unmatched bases: 13. CDR3 size: 15 residues. Here the CDR3 reads CASSTGQEGAAGYTF. The DNA for the CDR3 is TGTGCCAGCAGCACCGGACAAGAGGGGGCCGCTGGCTACACCTTC.

The V gene is TRBV5-6, the J gene TRBJ1-4, with a possible D match to TRBD1 (5 bases). This CDR3 is 16 amino acids long. With 2 bases removed from V and 0 bases from J, the gap between germline ends came to 11 bases. Germline CDR1 and CDR2: SGHDT and YYEEEE. The chain's CDR3 is CASSFRGAATNEKLFF. The CDR3 nucleotides are TGTGCCAGCAGCTTTAGGGGTGCAGCAACTAATGAAAAACTGTTTTTT.

The chain is built from TRBV7-2 and TRBJ2-3; 8 bases are a match to TRBD2. V gave up 6 bases and J gave up 2 bases; unmatched junction bases: 1. Per the germline V gene, CDR1 is SGHTA and CDR2 is FQGNSA. The CDR3 sequence is 13 residues long. The CDR3 loop reads CASRLAATDTQYF. CDR3 DNA sequence: TGTGCCAGCAGACTAGCGGCCACAGATACGCAGTATTTT. The full variable domain, completed using reference TRBV7-2 and TRBJ2-3, is GAGVSQSPSNKVTEKGKDVELRCDPISGHTALYWYRQSLGQGLEFLIYFQGNSAPDKSGLPSDRFSAERTGGSVSTLTIQRTQQEDSAVYLCASRLAATDTQYFGPGTRLTVL.

The V and J genes are TRBV3-1 (or the pseudogene TRBV3-2) and TRBJ2-1, with D tentatively TRBD1 (5 bases). V lost 4 bases and J lost 9, with 13 bases in between. The CDR3 sequence is 13 residues long. The germline gives CDR1 LGHDT, CDR2 YNNKEL (reference sequence). As DNA, the CDR3 is TGTGCCAGCAGCCGTAGGGGCGGAGCTGAGCAGTTCTTC. Encoded protein: CASSRRGGAEQFF.

This CDR3 reads CASSVGGSTYNEQFF. The DNA of the CDR3 is TGTGCCAGCAGCGTCGGCGGGAGTACCTACAATGAGCAGTTCTTC. V usage is TRBV9 and J usage is TRBJ2-1; 7 nucleotides line up with TRBD2. V was pared by 2 bases and J by 2 bases, with 4 bases of the junction left unmatched. CDR1 and CDR2 (germline): SGDLS, YYNGEE. The CDR3 is 15 amino acids.

The chain employs TRBV19 and TRBJ2-5; 7 bases match TRBD2. The CDR3 totals 13 residues. Unmatched junction bases numbered 3, after V lost 4 bases and J lost 4 bases. Germline V lookup: CDR1 LNHDA, CDR2 SQIVND (reference sequence). The CDR3 region has the DNA TGTGCCAGTAGTAAGGGCGGGAGAGAGACCCAGTACTTC. This encodes CASSKGGRETQYF.

V and J are TRBV7-8 and TRBJ1-2; no clear D. Per the germline V gene, CDR1 is SGHVS and CDR2 is FQNEAQ. The CDR3 runs to 15 residues. V was pared by 1 base and J by 3 bases, with 12 bases between. Here the CDR3 DNA reads TGTGCCAGCAGCTTAGACCACCGGGTTGACTATGGCTACACCTTC. As protein: CASSLDHRVDYGYTF.

The V call is TRBV28, the J call TRBJ2-7; TRBD1 matches at 8 bases. V lost 8 bases to trimming and J lost 2 bases; unmatched junction nucleotides: 5. Germline lookup yields CDR1 MDHEN and CDR2 SYDVKM. The CDR3 contains 13 residues. The CDR3 region is CASGPGQAYEQYF. CDR3 bases: TGTGCCAGCGGGCCGGGACAGGCCTACGAGCAGTACTTC.

The chain uses TRBV27 and TRBJ2-7; D unclear. V shed 5 bases and J shed 0 bases, with 14 bases lying between them. The CDR3 sequence is 15 residues long. Germline values: CDR1 MNHEY, CDR2 SMNVEV (reference sequence). The DNA for the CDR3 is TGTGCCAGCAGTCGATCGGGTCTTCTCTCCTACGAGCAGTACTTC. Protein: CASSRSGLLSYEQYF.

The V call is TRBV19, the J call TRBJ2-2; 8 bases align to TRBD2. V was pared by 8 bases and J by 7 bases, with 9 bases of the junction left unmatched. Germline V gives CDR1 LNHDA, CDR2 SQIVND (reference sequence). The CDR3 consists of 14 residues. CDR3: CASPAAGAGGELFF. CDR3 coding DNA: TGTGCCAGTCCCGCAGCGGGAGCGGGCGGGGAGCTGTTTTTT.

The chain has TRBV3-1 (or the pseudogene TRBV3-2) and TRBJ2-3; the D is unclear. The CDR3 totals 15 residues. Between the trimmed V and J ends, which lost 1 base and 4 bases, there was a span of 12 bases. Germline CDR1 LGHDT, CDR2 YNNKEL (reference sequence). The CDR3 DNA reads as TGTGCCAGCAGCCAAGCCCACAGCCCCGCAGATACGCAGTATTTT. Amino acids: CASSQAHSPADTQYF.

V is TRBV19 and J is TRBJ2-5; unclear D gene. The CDR3 spans 14 residues. The V end was cut by 2 bases, the J end by 2 bases, with 9 bases between. Per the germline V gene, CDR1 is LNHDA and CDR2 is SQIVND (reference sequence). The CDR3 DNA follows: TGTGCCAGTAGTATAAGAGGTAGACAAGAGACCCAGTACTTC. It specifies CASSIRGRQETQYF. The variable domain in full, completed from reference TRBV19 and TRBJ2-5, reads DGGITQSPKYLFRKEGQNVTLSCEQNLNHDAMYWYRQDPGQGLRLIYYSQIVNDFQKGDIAEGYSVSREKKESFPLTVTSAQKNPTAFYLCASSIRGRQETQYFGPGTRLLVL.

This chain joins TRBV10-2 and TRBJ2-2, with 7 bases identical to TRBD2. Germline V gene data show CDR1 as WSHSY and CDR2 as SAAADI. CDR3 length: 14 residues. V trimming: 10 bases; J trimming: 4 bases; junction bases outside the gene matches: 9. For the CDR3, the DNA is TGCGCCATAAGGGGAGGGGCCCCCACCGGGGAGCTGTTTTTT. This encodes CAIRGGAPTGELFF.

This CDR3 reads CASSLWASGPPYNEQFF. The CDR3 nucleotides read TGTGCCAGCAGCTTGTGGGCTAGCGGGCCCCCCTACAATGAGCAGTTCTTC. The chain is built from TRBV5-8 and TRBJ2-1, with TRBD2 matching 8 bases. This CDR3 is 17 amino acids long. With V trimmed by 1 base and J by 2 bases, 8 bases remained unmatched. The germline gives CDR1 SGHTS, CDR2 YDEGEE.

The chain has TRBV7-2 and TRBJ2-7, with a weak D call TRBD1 (6 bases). There are 16 residues in the CDR3. Germline V gives CDR1 SGHTA, CDR2 FQGNSA. Between the trimmed V and J ends, which lost 6 bases and 3 bases, there was a span of 21 bases. The CDR3 DNA follows: TGTGCCAGCAGTTTAATTTCCGGGACACAAAACTACGAGCAGTACTTC. Protein: CASSLISGTQNYEQYF.

The CDR3: CASSLTAGRGGSSYEQYF. In DNA form, the CDR3 reads TGTGCCAGCAGCCTCACTGCGGGTAGGGGCGGGAGCTCCTACGAGCAGTACTTC. The chain is built from TRBV4-2 and TRBJ2-7; 7 bases align to TRBD2. CDR1 LGHNA and CDR2 YNFKEQ come from the germline V gene. The CDR3 is 18 residues long. V trimming: 4 bases; J trimming: 0 bases; junction bases outside the gene matches: 15.

This rearrangement joins TRBV4-2 to TRBJ1-3; tentative D call: TRBD1 (6 bases). V was cut by 2 bases and J by 2 bases, with 22 bases left in between. CDR3 length: 19 residues. Looked up from germline, CDR1 is LGHNA and CDR2 is YNFKEQ. CDR3 sequence: CASSQPTNTGFGAGNTIYF. As DNA, the CDR3 is TGTGCCAGCAGCCAACCGACGAATACAGGGTTCGGGGCTGGAAACACCATATATTTT.

The chain has TRBV7-9 and TRBJ1-2, with TRBD1 matching 8 bases. Trimming took 10 bases from V and 4 from J; bases not matched to a gene: 11. Germline values: CDR1 SEHNR, CDR2 FQNEAQ (reference sequence). The CDR3 runs 14 residues. CDR3 sequence reads: CATSTGVMVYGYTF. The CDR3 DNA follows: TGTGCCACTTCGACAGGGGTTATGGTCTATGGCTACACCTTC.

This clone was detected only once. The chain links TRBV3-1 (or the pseudogene TRBV3-2) to TRBJ1-5; D gene ambiguous. The germline V gene has CDR1 LGHDT and CDR2 YNNKEL (reference sequence). V lost 1 base and J lost 3, with 10 bases in between. This CDR3 is built from 15 residues. CDR3 in amino acids: CASSQGVGINQPQHF. The CDR3 coding sequence is TGTGCCAGCAGCCAAGGGGTGGGCATCAATCAGCCCCAGCATTTT.

The gene calls are TRBV27 and TRBJ2-7, with TRBD2 as a possible D gene (6 bases). The length of the CDR3 is 15 residues. The V end was cut by 4 bases, the J end by 0 bases, with 13 bases between. CDR1 MNHEY and CDR2 SMNVEV come from the germline V gene (reference sequence). For the CDR3, the DNA is TGTGCCAGCAGTTCCTTCGCGGGGAGCTCCTACGAGCAGTACTTC. Its protein product is CASSSFAGSSYEQYF.

The chain's CDR3 is CASSSLLLAGANQETQYF. The CDR3 coding sequence is TGTGCCAGCAGCTCATTGTTGCTAGCGGGCGCTAACCAAGAGACCCAGTACTTC. The chain joins TRBV7-2 to TRBJ2-5, with TRBD2 identical over 8 bases. CDR1 and CDR2 from the germline V gene are SGHTA and FQGNSA. CDR3 length: 18 amino acids. With V trimmed by 4 bases and J by 0 bases, 13 bases remained unmatched.

This clone was observed a handful of times. The chain uses TRBV7-8 and TRBJ1-4; 7 bases agree with TRBD1. Looked up from germline, CDR1 is SGHVS and CDR2 is FQNEAQ. V lost 1 base and J lost 8; bases outside the gene matches: 7. This CDR3 region has 15 residues. The CDR3 coding sequence is TGTGCCAGCAGCTTAGTTGGACAGGCCGGGGAAAAACTGTTTTTT. This sequence encodes CASSLVGQAGEKLFF.

The rearrangement links TRBV4-3 to TRBJ2-1, with 9 bases aligning to TRBD1. The junction had 0 bases not matched to a gene; V was cut back by 0 bases and J by 6 bases. The CDR3 has 14 residues. The V gene's germline CDR1 is LGHNA and CDR2 YSLEER. The CDR3 here is CASSQEDRGNEQFF. For the CDR3, the DNA is TGCGCCAGCAGCCAAGAGGACAGGGGCAATGAGCAGTTCTTC.

V gene TRBV6-1 combines with J gene TRBJ1-6, with D unresolved. The CDR3 spans 13 residues. Deletions cut 3 bases from V and 7 bases from J, with 7 bases between. Germline lookup yields CDR1 MNHNS and CDR2 SASEGT. The CDR3 sequence is CASSDSWNSPLHF. The CDR3 DNA sequence: TGTGCCAGCAGTGACAGTTGGAATTCACCCCTCCACTTT.

This clone was seen a handful of times. The chain couples TRBV4-1 to TRBJ1-5; 10 bases line up with TRBD1. This CDR3 has 14 residues. V lost 6 bases to trimming and J lost 5 bases; unmatched junction nucleotides: 4. CDR1 and CDR2 (germline): MGHRA, YSYEKL. DNA of the CDR3: TGCGCCAGCAGGGGACAGGGGTTTGATCAGCCCCAGCATTTT. Amino acid sequence: CASRGQGFDQPQHF.